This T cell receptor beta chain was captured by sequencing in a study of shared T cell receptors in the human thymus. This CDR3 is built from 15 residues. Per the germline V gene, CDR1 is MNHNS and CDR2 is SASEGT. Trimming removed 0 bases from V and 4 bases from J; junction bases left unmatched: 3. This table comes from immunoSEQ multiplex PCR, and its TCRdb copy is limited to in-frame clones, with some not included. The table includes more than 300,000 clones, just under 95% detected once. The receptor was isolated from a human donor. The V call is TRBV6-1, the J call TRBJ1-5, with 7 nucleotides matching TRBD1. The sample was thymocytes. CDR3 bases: TGTGCCAGCAGTGAAGCAGGGGGCCGTAATCAGCCCCAGCATTTT. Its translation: CASSEAGGRNQPQHF.